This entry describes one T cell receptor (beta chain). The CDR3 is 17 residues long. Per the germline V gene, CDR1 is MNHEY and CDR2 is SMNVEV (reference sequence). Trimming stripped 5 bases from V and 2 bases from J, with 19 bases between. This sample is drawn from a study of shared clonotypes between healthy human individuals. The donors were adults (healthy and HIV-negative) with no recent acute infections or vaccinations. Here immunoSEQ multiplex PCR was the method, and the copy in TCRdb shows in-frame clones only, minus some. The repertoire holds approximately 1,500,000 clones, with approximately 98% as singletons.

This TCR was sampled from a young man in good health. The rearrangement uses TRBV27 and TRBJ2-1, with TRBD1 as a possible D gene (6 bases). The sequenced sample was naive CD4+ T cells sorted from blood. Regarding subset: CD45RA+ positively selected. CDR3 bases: TGTGCCAGCAGTACACTACAGGGCGAACTAGCCTACAATGAGCAGTTCTTC. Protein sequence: CASSTLQGELAYNEQFF.